This record looks at one T cell receptor beta chain sequence and its context. This specimen comes from a study of technical replicates of blood from four donors. Libraries were prepared by immunoSEQ multiplex PCR; TCRdb keeps only in-frame clonotypes and omits some of them. The sample records roughly 70,000 clones, over 90% being singletons. The receptor was isolated from a human donor in good health. Some clones in this sample may be carry-over from other donors' samples. The sequencing input was PBMCs.

The DNA of the CDR3 is TGTGCCAGCAGCTTAGTTCGGGACAGGTTAACCCCAGCTTCCTACAATGAGCAGTTCTTC. Translating gives CASSLVRDRLTPASYNEQFF. The V gene is TRBV7-8, the J gene TRBJ2-1, with 8 bases lining up with TRBD1. This CDR3 has 20 residues. After removal of 1 base from V and 1 base from J, the junction contained 15 bases not matched to a gene. Germline V gene data show CDR1 as SGHVS and CDR2 as FQNEAQ.